These T cell receptor beta chains were read from a single sample in a study of control samples from healthy donors and cancer patients. The repertoire was sequenced with immunoSEQ multiplex PCR; TCRdb's copy has only in-frame clones and lacks some. The sample comprises 110,000 or so clones, 80% to 90% of which are singletons, and about 12% rests with the top ten. The sample consisted of blood. The receptors here all came from a man aged 30 to 39 in good health. The CDR3 runs from the conserved cysteine through the conserved F or W. D genes are given only for firm matches. A clone size is listed for some rows: how often the clone was seen (once, few, many), or a class if it is expanded.

>TRBD1|TRBJ2-3|TRBV3-1/TRBV3-2|-
TGTGCCAGCAGCCAAGAAACAGGGGTTTTCACAGATACGCAGTATTTT
CASSQETGVFTDTQYF
>-|TRBJ1-1|TRBV6-5|-
TGTGCCAGCAGTTACTCGGGAGCAGGATTGAACACTGAAGCTTTCTTT
CASSYSGAGLNTEAFF
>-|TRBJ1-1|TRBV9|-
TGTGCCAGCAGCGAAGGGGGGACTGAAGCTTTCTTT
CASSEGGTEAFF
>-|TRBJ1-2|TRBV2|-
TGTGCCAGCAGTGAAGAACAGACAAGGGGGAATGGCTACACCTTC
CASSEEQTRGNGYTF
>-|TRBJ2-2|TRBV6-5|-
TGTGCCAGCAGTTACTCGGGGGGCCCGAACACCGGGGAGCTGTTTTTT
CASSYSGGPNTGELFF
>TRBD1|TRBJ2-3|TRBV3-1/TRBV3-2|-
TGTGCCAGCAGCCAAAACCTGGGACAGGGCACAGATACGCAGTATTTT
CASSQNLGQGTDTQYF
>-|TRBJ1-1|TRBV6-5|-
TGTGCCAGCAGTTATACGGGGGATGAAGCTTTCTTT
CASSYTGDEAFF
>TRBD2|TRBJ2-5|TRBV10-3|-
TGTGCCATCAAGGAAAGCGGGGCAGCAGAGACCCAGTACTTC
CAIKESGAAETQYF
>-|TRBJ1-5|TRBV10-3|few
TGTGCCATCAGGGACAACAGCAATCAGCCCCAGCATTTT
CAIRDNSNQPQHF
>-|TRBJ1-1|TRBV6-6|few
TGTGCCAGCACCAACAGGGAGGGTAACACTGAAGCTTTCTTT
CASTNREGNTEAFF
>-|TRBJ2-2|TRBV6-1|-
TGTGCCAGCAGTGCTCTGGGACGGACGAACACCGGGGAGCTGTTTTTT
CASSALGRTNTGELFF
>TRBD1|TRBJ1-6|TRBV5-1|-
TGCGCCAGCAGCCCGGGACAGGGAGGAACCTATAATTCACCCCTCCACTTT
CASSPGQGGTYNSPLHF
>-|TRBJ2-1|TRBV24-1|-
TGTGCCACCAGTGATGGAACGGGCCCCTACAATGAGCAGTTCTTC
CATSDGTGPYNEQFF
>-|TRBJ2-3|TRBV30|once
TGTGCCTGGAGTGGCCATTCGCAGTATTTT
CAWSGHSQYF
>TRBD1|TRBJ1-1|TRBV19|-
TGTGCCAGTAGTTCGACAGGGGGAAATGAAGCTTTCTTT
CASSSTGGNEAFF
>-|TRBJ2-3|TRBV9|-
TGTGCCAGCAGCGTAGTCGGGGGGCAATCCACAGATACGCAGTATTTT
CASSVVGGQSTDTQYF
>-|TRBJ1-1|TRBV5-6|-
TGTGCCAGCAGCTTGGGGGGTCCCACTGAAGCTTTCTTT
CASSLGGPTEAFF
>TRBD1|TRBJ2-3|TRBV19|-
TGTGCCAGTACTCGCCAGGGGGATGGCGATACGCAGTATTTT
CASTRQGDGDTQYF
>TRBD2|TRBJ2-3|TRBV10-3|-
TGTGCCATCAACCCGGGACTAGCGGGGGGGCCCAAAGATACGCAGTATTTT
CAINPGLAGGPKDTQYF
>-|TRBJ1-1|TRBV7-3|-
TGTGCCAGCAGCCTGTTTGGGTCAGGGAGAACTGAAGCTTTCTTT
CASSLFGSGRTEAFF
>-|TRBJ1-1|TRBV7-8|-
TGTGCCAGCAGCTTAGGGCACGAGGGGTTGATTACTGAAGCTTTCTTT
CASSLGHEGLITEAFF
>-|TRBJ2-6|TRBV19|-
TGTGCCAGTAGCCCGGGATTCTCTGGGGCCAACGTCCTGACTTTC
CASSPGFSGANVLTF
>-|TRBJ2-1|TRBV25-1|-
TGTGCCAGCAAACAGTATGAGCAGTTCTTC
CASKQYEQFF
>TRBD1|TRBJ1-5|TRBV2|-
TGTGCCAGCAGCGGGACAGGGGGGAATCAGCCCCAGCATTTT
CASSGTGGNQPQHF
>-|TRBJ1-2|TRBV9|once
TGTGCCAGCAGCCCATCGACCACTTATGGCTACACCTTC
CASSPSTTYGYTF
>-|TRBJ1-3|TRBV2|once
TGTGCCAGCAGTCGGACTGGGTACACCATATATTTT
CASSRTGYTIYF
>-|TRBJ1-5|TRBV11-3|-
TGTGCCAGCAGCTTACAGCCCGATCAGCCCCAGCATTTT
CASSLQPDQPQHF
>TRBD1|TRBJ1-1|TRBV7-3|-
TGTGCCAGCAGCAGCCAGGGGGGGACTGAAGCTTTCTTT
CASSSQGGTEAFF
>TRBD1|TRBJ1-1|TRBV9|-
TGTGCCAGCAGGCCGGGACAGGGGAACACTGAAGCTTTCTTT
CASRPGQGNTEAFF
>TRBD1|TRBJ2-2|TRBV24-1|-
TGTGCCTCCGGAGTGACAGGGCACGCGGCTCGGGAGCTGTTTTTT
CASGVTGHAARELFF
>-|TRBJ1-2|TRBV30|-
TGTGCCTGGAGCGACCAGCGGAGCTATGGCTACACCTTC
CAWSDQRSYGYTF
>-|TRBJ1-2|TRBV5-6|-
TGTGCCAGCAGCTTAGTGGGGGCGATCTATGGCTACACCTTC
CASSLVGAIYGYTF
>-|TRBJ1-1|TRBV5-1|-
TGCGCCAGCAGCCCGGACAGCATGAACACTGAAGCTTTCTTT
CASSPDSMNTEAFF
>-|TRBJ2-3|TRBV5-1|-
TGCGCCAGCAGCGCCGGGCGGGGACGGAATCCCACAGATACGCAGTATTTT
CASSAGRGRNPTDTQYF
>-|TRBJ1-3|TRBV19|-
TGTGCCACCCAAACGTCGAGTGGAAACACCATATATTTT
CATQTSSGNTIYF
>-|TRBJ1-2|TRBV7-2|-
TGTGCCAGCAGGTTGGGACGGGATCACTATGGCTACACCTTC
CASRLGRDHYGYTF
>-|TRBJ2-1|TRBV6-5|-
TGTGCCAGCAGTTACTCGTATATGGGGGACAATGAGCAGTTCTTC
CASSYSYMGDNEQFF
>-|TRBJ2-1|TRBV3-1/TRBV3-2|-
TGTGCCAGCAGCCATACGGACTGGAATGAGCAGTTCTTC
CASSHTDWNEQFF
>-|TRBJ1-2|TRBV4-1|-
TGCGCCAGCAGCCAAGACAGGACCCAGGGATATGGCTACACCTTC
CASSQDRTQGYGYTF
>-|TRBJ1-5|TRBV4-1|few
TGCGCCAGCAGCCAAACGGGCAGGATCTATAGCAATCAGCCCCAGCATTTT
CASSQTGRIYSNQPQHF
>-|TRBJ1-4|TRBV25-1|-
TGTGCCAGCAGCAAAAGTCAGGGCTCGGGAGGTGAAAAACTGTTTTTT
CASSKSQGSGGEKLFF
>-|TRBJ1-2|TRBV30|-
TGTGCCTGGAGTCCTGGGGGGGGTGGCTACACCTTC
CAWSPGGGGYTF
>-|TRBJ1-2|TRBV29-1|-
TGCAGCGGGGACACCTACTATGGCTACACCTTC
CSGDTYYGYTF
>-|TRBJ1-3|TRBV7-8|-
TGTGCCAGCAGCTCTTTAGGGGGGTCTGGAAACACCATATATTTT
CASSSLGGSGNTIYF
>-|TRBJ1-2|TRBV2|once
TGTGCCAGCAGTGAAAGTGGAGGGGTTGGCTACACCTTC
CASSESGGVGYTF
>TRBD1|TRBJ1-1|TRBV10-3|few
TGTGCCATCAGCCGCCTACAGGGGTTGAACACTGAAGCTTTCTTT
CAISRLQGLNTEAFF
>-|TRBJ1-1|TRBV10-1|-
TGCGCCAGCAGCCCCGGGACTTTTGAAGCTTTCTTT
CASSPGTFEAFF
>-|TRBJ1-4|TRBV28|-
TGTGCCAGCAGTCTACCCCAGGGGAATAATGAAAAACTGTTTTTT
CASSLPQGNNEKLFF
>TRBD1|TRBJ1-2|TRBV10-3|-
TGTGCCATCAGTAAAGGACAGGGGGATGGCTACACCTTC
CAISKGQGDGYTF
>-|TRBJ2-7|TRBV27|-
TGTGCCAGCAGCGCCTACGCGTTGGGAGAATACGAGCAGTACTTC
CASSAYALGEYEQYF
>-|TRBJ1-3|TRBV30|once
TGTGCCTGGAGGGCGATTGGAAACACCATATATTTT
CAWRAIGNTIYF
>-|TRBJ2-5|TRBV6-5|-
TGTGCCAGCAGTTACTCGACAGCGATACAAGAGACCCAGTACTTC
CASSYSTAIQETQYF
>-|TRBJ1-1|TRBV2|-
TGTGCCAGCAGTGAATACTCCCGGTTTATGGAAGCTTTCTTT
CASSEYSRFMEAFF
>-|TRBJ1-2|TRBV19|-
TGTGCCAGTAGTATAGGGCAGGGAGGACTCGGTGGCTACACCTTC
CASSIGQGGLGGYTF
>TRBD2|TRBJ2-3|TRBV30|-
TGTGCCTGGAGTGTTAGCGGGGGGACAGATACGCAGTATTTT
CAWSVSGGTDTQYF